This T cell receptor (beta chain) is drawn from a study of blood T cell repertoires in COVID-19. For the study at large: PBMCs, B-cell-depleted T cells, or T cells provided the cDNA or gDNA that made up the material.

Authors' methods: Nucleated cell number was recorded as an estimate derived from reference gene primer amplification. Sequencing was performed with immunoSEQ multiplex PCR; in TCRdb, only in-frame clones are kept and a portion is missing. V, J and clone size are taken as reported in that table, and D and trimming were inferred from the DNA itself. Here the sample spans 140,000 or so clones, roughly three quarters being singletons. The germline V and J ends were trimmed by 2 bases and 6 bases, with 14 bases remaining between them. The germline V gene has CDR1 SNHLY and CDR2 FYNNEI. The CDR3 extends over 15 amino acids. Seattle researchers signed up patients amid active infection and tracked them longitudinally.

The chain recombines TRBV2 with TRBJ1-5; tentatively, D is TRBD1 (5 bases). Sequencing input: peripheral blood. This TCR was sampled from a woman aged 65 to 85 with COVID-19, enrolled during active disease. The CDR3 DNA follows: TGTGCCAGCAGTGAAAGTGGGGGGTTTGGTCAGCCCCAGCATTTT. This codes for CASSESGGFGQPQHF.